Described below is a single T cell receptor beta chain sequence and its context. V was pared by 2 bases and J by 6 bases, with 7 bases between. Germline values: CDR1 KGHSH, CDR2 LQKENI. The CDR3 totals 12 residues. The data are from a study of human T cells and chemical hapten exposure. During construction of the library, unique molecular identifiers were attached to individual cDNA molecules for quantitative, reproducible TCR counting. MiXCR, run by TCRdb on the RACE reads, gives a single entry per CDR3 protein. This table has more than 60,000 distinct CDR3 sequences, under 10% appearing once. Time point indicated: healthy volunteer bleed at 6 weeks. Total RNA was isolated from whole blood that had not been fractionated.

The chain links TRBV18 to TRBJ1-2; D remains unclear. This TCR derives from a male donor in good health. Some clones in this sample may be carry-over from other donors' samples. The sequencing input was whole blood. CDR3 sequence reads: CASSPGDNGYTF. The CDR3 DNA is TGTGCCAGCTCACCAGGAGACAATGGCTACACCTTC.